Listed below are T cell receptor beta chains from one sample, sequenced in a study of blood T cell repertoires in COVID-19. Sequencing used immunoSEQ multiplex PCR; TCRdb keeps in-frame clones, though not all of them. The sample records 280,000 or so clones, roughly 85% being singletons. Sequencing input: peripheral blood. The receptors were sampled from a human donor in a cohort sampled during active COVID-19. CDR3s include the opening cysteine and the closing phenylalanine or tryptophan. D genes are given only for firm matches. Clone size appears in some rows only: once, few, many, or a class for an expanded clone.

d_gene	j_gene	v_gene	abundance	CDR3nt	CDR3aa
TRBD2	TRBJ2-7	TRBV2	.	TGTGCCAGCAGGTCTAGCGGGAGTGTCCTAAACGAGCAGTACTTC	CASRSSGSVLNEQYF
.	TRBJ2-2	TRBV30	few	TGTGCCTCTAAGAGGCAGCCCTTAGTCGGGGAGCTGTTTTTT	CASKRQPLVGELFF
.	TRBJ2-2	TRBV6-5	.	TGTGCCAGCTATAACCTTGGGGGGACCGGGGAGCTGTTTTTT	CASYNLGGTGELFF
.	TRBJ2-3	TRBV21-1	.	TGTGCCAGATTACAGGGAATTGCACGTTACTTGGGTGTGCCAGATACGCAGTATTTT	CARLQGIARYLGVPDTQYF
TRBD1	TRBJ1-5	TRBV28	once	TGTGCCAGCACGGGACAGGGGGCGAGCAATCAGCCCCAGCATTTT	CASTGQGASNQPQHF
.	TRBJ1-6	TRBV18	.	TGTGCCAGCTCACCACCACAGGCGGGAAATTCACCCCTCCACTTT	CASSPPQAGNSPLHF
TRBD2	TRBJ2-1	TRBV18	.	TGTGCCAGCTCACCCCAGAGCGGGGGGACCTACAATGAGCAGTTCTTC	CASSPQSGGTYNEQFF
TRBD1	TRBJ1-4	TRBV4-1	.	TGCGCCAGCAGCCTGCGGACAGGCGTTGCAACTAATGAAAAACTGTTTTTT	CASSLRTGVATNEKLFF
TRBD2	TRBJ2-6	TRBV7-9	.	TGTGCCAGCAGCTTAGCGGGGGGGATCTCTGGGGCCAACGTCCTGACTTTC	CASSLAGGISGANVLTF
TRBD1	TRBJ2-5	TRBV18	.	TGTGCCAGCTCATCGGGACAGGTCGAGACCCAGTACTTC	CASSSGQVETQYF
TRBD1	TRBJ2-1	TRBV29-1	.	TGCAGCGTTGTGGGACAGGGGGACTACAATGAGCAGTTCTTC	CSVVGQGDYNEQFF
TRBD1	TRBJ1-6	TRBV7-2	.	TGTGCCAGCAGCTTCGGGACAGCCGACGTTTCACCCCTCCACTTT	CASSFGTADVSPLHF
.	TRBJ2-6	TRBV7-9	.	TGTGCCAGCACCTTACGGCGTAGGCAGGGGTATGGGGCCAACGTCCTGACTTTC	CASTLRRRQGYGANVLTF
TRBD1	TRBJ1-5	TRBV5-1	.	TGCGCCAGCAGCCCCCGGACAGGGAGCAATCAGCCCCAGCATTTT	CASSPRTGSNQPQHF
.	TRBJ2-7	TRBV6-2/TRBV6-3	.	TGTGCCAGCAGTTACTCGGTGGGAGGACACTCCTACGAGCAGTACTTC	CASSYSVGGHSYEQYF
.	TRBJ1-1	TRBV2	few	TGTGCCAGCAGTGTACAGAACACTGAAGCTTTCTTT	CASSVQNTEAFF
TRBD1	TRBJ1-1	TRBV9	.	TGTGCCAGCAGCGTCACCGGGACAGGGAGGACTGAAGCTTTCTTT	CASSVTGTGRTEAFF
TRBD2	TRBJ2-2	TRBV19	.	TGTGCCAGTAGTCCCGGGACTAGCGGGAGGGGAAGGGAGCTGTTTTTT	CASSPGTSGRGRELFF
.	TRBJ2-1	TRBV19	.	TGTGCCAGTAGTATACAGGCAGGGATGAGAGATGAGCAGTTCTTC	CASSIQAGMRDEQFF
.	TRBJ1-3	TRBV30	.	TGTGCCTTCGCGGGGGCTTCTGGAAACACCATATATTTT	CAFAGASGNTIYF
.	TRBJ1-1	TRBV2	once	TGTGCCAGCCGGCGAACGGGTACTGAAGCTTTCTTT	CASRRTGTEAFF
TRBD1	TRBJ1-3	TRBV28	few	TGTGCCAGCAGACATAGGGGGCTCTCTGGAAACACCATATATTTT	CASRHRGLSGNTIYF
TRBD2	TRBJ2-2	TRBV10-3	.	TGTGCCATCAGAGAAGCGGGAGCGACCGGGGAGCTGTTTTTT	CAIREAGATGELFF
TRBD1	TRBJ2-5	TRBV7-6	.	TGTGCCAGCAGCTTACGGCAGGGGGCTGGGGGGGAGACCCAGTACTTC	CASSLRQGAGGETQYF
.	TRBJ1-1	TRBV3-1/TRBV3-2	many	TGTGCCAGCAGCCCCGGGACAAGCACTGAAGCTTTCTTT	CASSPGTSTEAFF
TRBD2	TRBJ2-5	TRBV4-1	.	TGCGCCAGCAGCCAAGAAGGGAGAGCGGGAGGACCGCCGTACCAAGAGACCCAGTACTTC	CASSQEGRAGGPPYQETQYF
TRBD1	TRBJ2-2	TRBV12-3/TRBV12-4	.	TGTGCCAGCAGTTCACAGGGGACCGGGGAGCTGTTTTTT	CASSSQGTGELFF
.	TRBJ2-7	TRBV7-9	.	TGTGCCAGCAGCTTAGCACAGATCTACGAGCAGTACTTC	CASSLAQIYEQYF
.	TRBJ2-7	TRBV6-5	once	TGTGCCAGCACCGCACGGGGTAGGTACGAGCAGTACTTC	CASTARGRYEQYF
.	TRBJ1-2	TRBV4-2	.	TGTGCCAGCAGCCAAACAGTTACTGCTAACTATGGCTACACCTTC	CASSQTVTANYGYTF
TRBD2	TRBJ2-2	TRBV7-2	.	TGTGCCAGCGCACAGTTAGCGGGAGGCGGCGGGGAGCTGTTTTTT	CASAQLAGGGGELFF
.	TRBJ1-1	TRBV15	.	TGTGCCACCAGCAAAAATGTAGGGGAGAACACTGAAGCTTTCTTT	CATSKNVGENTEAFF
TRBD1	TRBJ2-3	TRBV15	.	TGTGCCACCAGCAGAGATGGACAGGGCCACACAGATACGCAGTATTTT	CATSRDGQGHTDTQYF
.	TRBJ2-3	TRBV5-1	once	TGCGCCAGCAGCGCCGTACAGGGAGCTACGCAGTATTTT	CASSAVQGATQYF
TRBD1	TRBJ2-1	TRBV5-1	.	TGCGCCAGCGCCCAGGGGGTCTCCTACAATGAGCAGTTCTTC	CASAQGVSYNEQFF